These T cell receptor beta chains were read from a single sample in a study of control samples from healthy donors and cancer patients. Sequencing used immunoSEQ multiplex PCR; TCRdb keeps in-frame clones, though not all of them. The sample holds roughly 80,000 clones; approximately 90% are singletons and the top ten take under 2.5%. The sequenced sample consisted of PBMCs. The source is a woman aged 55-75 years with head and neck cancer. Both conserved end residues are part of each CDR3. The D gene is left open where the match is weak. Only part of the rows carry a size: once, few, many, or a class if the clone is expanded.

>.|.|TRBJ2-2|TRBV12-3/TRBV12-4
TGTGCCAGCAGAACAGGCGGGGAGCTGTTTTTT
CASRTGGELFF
>.|.|TRBJ2-1|TRBV7-2
TGTGCCAGCAGCTTAAACATGTGGGAAGGCGCCTACAATGAGCAGTTCTTC
CASSLNMWEGAYNEQFF
>TRBD1|.|TRBJ1-6|TRBV9
TGTGCCAGCAGCCCGGGGGACAGCTTCAATTCACCCCTCCACTTT
CASSPGDSFNSPLHF
>TRBD2|.|TRBJ2-1|TRBV5-4
TGTGCCAGCAGCTTGGCGACTAGCGGGAGGGCCTCCTACAATGAGCAGTTCTTC
CASSLATSGRASYNEQFF
>.|.|TRBJ2-1|TRBV18
TGTGCCAGCTCACCACTCGACGTAGGGTACAATGAGCAGTTCTTC
CASSPLDVGYNEQFF
>TRBD1|.|TRBJ2-3|TRBV6-1
TGTGCCAGCAGTGAAGGGACAGGCCACACAGATACGCAGTATTTT
CASSEGTGHTDTQYF
>TRBD2|.|TRBJ2-3|TRBV7-2
TGTGCCAGCGGCCTGGGACTAGCGGGAGATACGCAGTATTTT
CASGLGLAGDTQYF
>.|.|TRBJ2-5|TRBV27
TGTGCCAGCAGTTTCTCGGGAATGTCCTCGCAAGAGACCCAGTACTTC
CASSFSGMSSQETQYF
>TRBD2|.|TRBJ2-1|TRBV24-1
TGTGCCACCAGCCTAGCGGGAGGGTACAATGAGCAGTTCTTC
CATSLAGGYNEQFF
>.|.|TRBJ2-3|TRBV25-1
TGTGCCGCTAGTAGTTTACGGGTCAGCACAGATACGCAGTATTTT
CAASSLRVSTDTQYF
>TRBD1|.|TRBJ2-7|TRBV11-2
TGTGCCAGCAGCTCATCCGGGACAGGGGTGTACGAGCAGTACTTC
CASSSSGTGVYEQYF
>TRBD1|.|TRBJ1-2|TRBV24-1
TGTGCCACCAGTGATTCCGACAGGGTCGGCGGCTACACCTTC
CATSDSDRVGGYTF
>.|.|TRBJ2-7|TRBV5-1
TGCGCCAGCAGCTTGGAGCTAAGGGAGCAGTACTTC
CASSLELREQYF
>.|.|TRBJ1-2|TRBV20-1
TGCAGTGCCACAGGAGTTAGTGGCTACACCTTC
CSATGVSGYTF
>.|.|TRBJ2-1|TRBV14
TGTGCCAGCAGCCATCACCATGAGCAGTTCTTC
CASSHHHEQFF
>.|.|TRBJ1-3|TRBV18
TGTGCCAGCTCACCTTCGACACCGAGCTCTGGAAACACCATATATTTT
CASSPSTPSSGNTIYF
>TRBD1|.|TRBJ2-5|TRBV7-3
TGTGCCAGCAGCTCAGGGACAGGGGCGACCCAGTACTTC
CASSSGTGATQYF
>TRBD2|.|TRBJ2-7|TRBV27
TGTGCCAGCAGTTTAATTGGACTAGCTACCTACGAGCAGTACTTC
CASSLIGLATYEQYF
>.|.|TRBJ2-7|TRBV9
TGTGCCAGCAGCACCGCAGTGACCCCCTACGAGCAGTACTTC
CASSTAVTPYEQYF
>.|.|TRBJ2-5|TRBV7-9
TGTGCCAGCAGCCCCCCCTCGACAGGGAGGGAGACCCAGTACTTC
CASSPPSTGRETQYF
>TRBD1|.|TRBJ2-5|TRBV19
TGTGCCAGTAGAGAGACAGGGGGCGCCGAAGAGACCCAGTACTTC
CASRETGGAEETQYF
>TRBD1|.|TRBJ1-1|TRBV5-4
TGTGCCAGCAGCCCGAGCCGGACAGGGTATTGGAACACTGAAGCTTTCTTT
CASSPSRTGYWNTEAFF
>.|.|TRBJ1-6|TRBV4-2
TGTGCCAGCAGCCAAGGGACATATAGTTCACCCCTCCACTTT
CASSQGTYSSPLHF
>TRBD2|.|TRBJ2-5|TRBV3-1/TRBV3-2
TGTGCCAGCAGCCAAGCGCTAGCGGGAGGGGAAGAGACCCAGTACTTC
CASSQALAGGEETQYF
>.|.|TRBJ1-5|TRBV2
TGTGCCAGCAGAGTCGACGGCAGCAATCAGCCCCAGCATTTT
CASRVDGSNQPQHF
>.|once|TRBJ1-3|TRBV7-2
TGTGCCAGCAGCTTCTTTGGAAACACCATATATTTT
CASSFFGNTIYF
>TRBD1|.|TRBJ1-2|TRBV2
TGTGCCAGCAGTACAGGGGGGTCGAACTATGGCTACACCTTC
CASSTGGSNYGYTF
>.|.|TRBJ2-2|TRBV7-6
TGTGCCAGCAGCCCCGGGACCAAATCAGCCGGGGAGCTGTTTTTT
CASSPGTKSAGELFF
>TRBD1|.|TRBJ1-1|TRBV6-5
TGTGCCAGCAGTTACTATGGGGTAGACAGGGGAGCTTTCTTT
CASSYYGVDRGAFF
>.|.|TRBJ1-1|TRBV5-1
TGCGCCAGCTCATCTATGGCAGGGAAGTATGAAGCTTTCTTT
CASSSMAGKYEAFF
>.|.|TRBJ1-1|TRBV24-1
TGTGCCACCAGTGATTTACAGGGTTACACTGAAGCTTTCTTT
CATSDLQGYTEAFF
>TRBD1|.|TRBJ1-2|TRBV27
TGTGCCAGCAGTTTATCGAGGACAGGAAGGGCTGGCTACACCTTC
CASSLSRTGRAGYTF
>.|once|TRBJ1-2|TRBV7-2
TGTGCCAGCAGTCCCTCCCGGTTTTTCTATGGCTACACCTTC
CASSPSRFFYGYTF
>.|.|TRBJ2-5|TRBV13
TGTGCCAGCAGCCGTAGCGACCTATTGTACCAAGAGACCCAGTACTTC
CASSRSDLLYQETQYF
>.|few|TRBJ2-7|TRBV6-5
TGTGCCAGCAGTTACCACACAACAACCTCCTACGAGCAGTACTTC
CASSYHTTTSYEQYF
>TRBD1|.|TRBJ1-1|TRBV6-1
TGTGCCAGCAGTGAAGGGACAGGGGTGGACACTGAAGCTTTCTTT
CASSEGTGVDTEAFF
>TRBD1|.|TRBJ1-5|TRBV6-6
TGTGCCAGCAGTGATCCGGGACAGGTAACTCAGCCCCAGCATTTT
CASSDPGQVTQPQHF
>.|.|TRBJ2-5|TRBV7-2
TGTGCCAGCAGCTTAGCGCAGGGAAGGGAGACCCAGTACTTC
CASSLAQGRETQYF
>.|.|TRBJ2-7|TRBV12-3/TRBV12-4
TGTGCCAGCAGTTTAGGACTCTCATACGAGCAGTACTTC
CASSLGLSYEQYF